This T cell receptor (beta chain) was documented in a study of blood T cell repertoires in COVID-19. Whole-study context: The samples span acute and convalescent COVID-19 from the United States, Italy and Spain. In each case, the material was cDNA or gDNA derived from T cells, B-cell-depleted T cells, or PBMCs.

In the study's own analysis: Cell counts per sample came from amplifying reference gene primers. Only in-frame clones appear in the TCRdb table, and some are missing; sequencing was by immunoSEQ multiplex PCR. That table is the source of V, J and clone size, and D and trimming were worked out from the DNA. The sample shows approximately 94,000 clones, more than 70% of them seen only once. This CDR3 contains 15 residues. The germline V gene encodes CDR1 MNHEY and CDR2 SVGAGI. The V gene end was trimmed by 0 bases and the J gene end by 2 bases; junction bases not matched to a gene: 3. The chain employs TRBV6-5 and TRBJ2-7; TRBD1 matches 8 bases. The sequence was collected from a woman over 75 with active COVID-19. Sequencing was performed on peripheral blood. CDR3 DNA: TGTGCCAGCAGTTACTCGGGACAGGTGCCCTACGAGCAGTACTTC. Amino acid sequence: CASSYSGQVPYEQYF.